Following are 6 T cell receptor beta chains from one sample sequenced in a study of neurological immune-mediated disorders. TCRdb itself ran the 5' RACE reads through MiXCR, one entry per CDR3 protein. This sample has about 38,000 distinct CDR3 sequences; more than 4.5% occur once, and the top ten carry approximately 10%. The source material was CD4+ T cells from blood. These TCRs come from a man between 18 and 29 years old in good health.

In its sample, this clonotype was seen many times. This sequence joins TRBV7-2 and TRBJ2-7, with 7 positions matching TRBD2. The CDR3 consists of 14 residues. Trimming cost V 5 bases and J 4 bases; bases outside gene matches: 8. Germline V gene data show CDR1 as SGHTA and CDR2 as FQGNSA. In DNA form, the CDR3 reads TGTGCCAGCAGCATCCCGGGACTACAATACGAGCAGTACTTC. Protein product: CASSIPGLQYEQYF.

This clonotype was counted at least ten times. The chain is built from TRBV13 and TRBJ2-3; 7 nucleotides align to TRBD1. The CDR3 is made up of 17 amino acids. Germline assignment: CDR1 PRHDT and CDR2 FYEKMQ (reference sequence). The ends lost 5 bases at V and 3 bases at J; junction bases unmatched: 14. The CDR3 sequence: CASSPPGKGTATDTQYF. CDR3 DNA sequence: TGTGCCAGCAGCCCACCCGGGAAGGGGACAGCTACAGATACGCAGTATTTT.

This clonotype was picked up a small number of times. The CDR3 carries no conserved terminal phenylalanine or tryptophan, so it likely arises from a read error. No DNA is shown, since the ends of the CDR3 on it are uncertain; the CDR3 is the one TCRdb lists. The CDR3 here is CASSVRDRSFL. V is TRBV2 and J is TRBJ2-5; the table assigns TRBD1, which was not confirmed against the DNA. The CDR3 is 11 residues long, ends included. Per germline, CDR1 SNHLY and CDR2 FYNNEI.

This clonotype has a count of ten or more. This sequence joins TRBV14 and TRBJ1-6; the match to TRBD1 covers 7 bases. CDR1 is SGHDN, CDR2 FVKESK, per germline. The CDR3 totals 15 residues. The junction had 3 bases not matched to a gene; V was cut back by 1 base and J by 6 bases. Written as DNA, the CDR3 is TGTGCCAGCAGCCAAGGGGGGACAGTTAATTCACCCCTCCACTTT. Its protein product is CASSQGGTVNSPLHF.

There are many counts of this clonotype. V and J are TRBV5-1 and TRBJ1-3; D is unclear. Germline V gene data show CDR1 as SGHRS and CDR2 as YFSETQ. The V and J ends lost 0 bases and 0 bases respectively, with 10 bases between them. The CDR3 covers 16 residues. The CDR3 is CASSLGYIGSGNTIYF. The CDR3 DNA reads TGCGCCAGCAGCTTGGGATACATCGGCTCTGGAAACACCATATATTTT. Filled out from reference TRBV5-1 and TRBJ1-3, the complete variable domain reads KAGVTQTPRYLIKTRGQQVTLSCSPISGHRSVSWYQQTPGQGLQFLFEYFSETQRNKGNFPGRFSGRQFSNSRSEMNVSTLELGDSALYLCASSLGYIGSGNTIYFGEGSWLTVV.

This clonotype appeared once. A junction end diverges from the germline sequence, so it may reflect a read error. CDR3: CASSPRYTGAFF. The CDR3 nucleotides read TGTGCCAGCAGTCCCCGCTACACTGGAGCTTTCTTT. The chain uses TRBV28 and TRBJ1-1; D gene uncertain. The germline V gene has CDR1 MDHEN and CDR2 SYDVKM. CDR3 length equals 12 residues.